Listed below are T cell receptor beta chains from one sample, sequenced in a study of vaccination and CD4 T cells after COVID-19. MiXCR, run by TCRdb on the PCR reads, gives a single entry per CDR3 protein. The sample contains 10,000 to 15,000 distinct CDR3 sequences, about 61% of which appear only once. Their antigen targets remain unknown. The sequencing sample was made of CD4+ T cells from blood, cultured in vitro. Receptor source: a human donor who had recovered from COVID-19. The CDR3 runs from the conserved cysteine through the conserved F or W. A D gene is named only where the DNA matches it firmly. For some rows the clone size is stated as once, few or many, or as a class when expanded; others skip it.

D	V	size	J	length	CDR3	DNA
TRBD1	TRBV27	few	TRBJ2-7	14	CASSLKGQGYEQYF	TGTGCCAGCAGTTTAAAGGGACAGGGCTACGAGCAGTACTTC
TRBD1	TRBV7-2	-	TRBJ1-5	15	CASSLAGGKDQPQHF	TGTGCCAGCAGCTTAGCAGGGGGCAAAGATCAGCCCCAGCATTTT
TRBD1	TRBV20-1	-	TRBJ1-1	13	CSAITGGGTEAFF	TGCAGTGCAATAACAGGGGGCGGGACTGAAGCTTTCTTT
TRBD1	TRBV27	few	TRBJ1-2	15	CASSTAGQGNYGYTF	TGTGCCAGCAGTACCGCCGGACAGGGGAACTATGGCTACACCTTC
-	TRBV5-1	-	TRBJ2-1	15	CASSLKGGSYNEQFF	TGCGCCAGCAGCTTGAAGGGGGGCTCCTACAATGAGCAGTTCTTC
TRBD1	TRBV28	-	TRBJ1-3	16	CASSSTGTGLGNTIYF	TGTGCCAGCAGTTCAACCGGGACAGGGTTGGGAAACACCATATATTTT
-	TRBV20-1	few	TRBJ1-1	14	CSAMSRGGDTEAFF	TGCAGTGCCATGTCCCGGGGCGGGGACACTGAAGCTTTCTTT
TRBD1	TRBV3-1	-	TRBJ2-2	16	CASSQAQGAWAGELFF	TGTGCCAGCAGCCAGGCCCAGGGGGCGTGGGCCGGGGAGCTGTTTTTT
-	TRBV7-2	-	TRBJ2-2	16	CASSLRRSYLAGELFF	TGTGCCAGCAGCCTACGCAGGTCGTATTTGGCCGGGGAGCTGTTTTTT
TRBD1	TRBV6-5	once	TRBJ2-5	15	CASSSRDRGIETQYF	TGTGCCAGCAGTTCCCGGGACAGGGGAATAGAGACCCAGTACTTC